This T cell receptor beta chain was documented in a study of PD-L1 blockade in urothelial cancer. Germline V gene data show CDR1 as LNHNV and CDR2 as YYDKDF (reference sequence). The CDR3 covers 15 residues. Trimming pared 0 bases from V and 5 bases from J, leaving 10 bases between. Repertoires were generated with immunoSEQ multiplex PCR, while TCRdb's copy carries only in-frame clones and drops some. In the table there are about 91,000 clones, 90% of which are singletons. The genes are TRBV15 and TRBJ1-4, with D perhaps TRBD1 (6 bases). This sample comprised PBMCs, obtained around atezolizumab (anti-PD-L1) treatment. The receptor's source is a man between 60 and 75 years old with urothelial cancer. DNA of the CDR3: TGTGCCACCAGCAGAGATGGACAGATCAATGAAAAACTGTTTTTT. Translated: CATSRDGQINEKLFF.